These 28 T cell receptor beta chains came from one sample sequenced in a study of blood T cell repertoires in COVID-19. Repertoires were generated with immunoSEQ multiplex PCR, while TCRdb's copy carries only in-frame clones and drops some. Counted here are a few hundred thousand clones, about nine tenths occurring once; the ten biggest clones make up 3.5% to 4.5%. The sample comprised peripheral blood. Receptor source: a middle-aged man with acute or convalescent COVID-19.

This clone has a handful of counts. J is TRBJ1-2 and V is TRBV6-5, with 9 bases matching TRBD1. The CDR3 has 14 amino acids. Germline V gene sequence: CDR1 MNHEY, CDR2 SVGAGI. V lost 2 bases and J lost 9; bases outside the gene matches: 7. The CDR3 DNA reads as TGTGCCAGCAGTTACACGGGACAGGGTGGACGCTACACCTTC. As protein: CASSYTGQGGRYTF.

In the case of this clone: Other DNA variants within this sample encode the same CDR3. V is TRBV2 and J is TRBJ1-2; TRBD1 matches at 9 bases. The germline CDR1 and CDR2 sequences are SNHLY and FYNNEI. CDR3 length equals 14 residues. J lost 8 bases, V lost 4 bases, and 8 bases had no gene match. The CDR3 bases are TGTGCCAGCAGTGCGGGACAGGGAAGGTACGGCTACACCTTC. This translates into CASSAGQGRYGYTF.

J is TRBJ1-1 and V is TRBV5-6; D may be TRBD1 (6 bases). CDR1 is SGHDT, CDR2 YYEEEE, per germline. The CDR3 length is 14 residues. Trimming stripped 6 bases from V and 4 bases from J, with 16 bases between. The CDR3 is CASNLGGGGTEAFF. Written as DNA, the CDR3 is TGTGCCAGCAACCTGGGGGGAGGGGGCACTGAAGCTTTCTTT.

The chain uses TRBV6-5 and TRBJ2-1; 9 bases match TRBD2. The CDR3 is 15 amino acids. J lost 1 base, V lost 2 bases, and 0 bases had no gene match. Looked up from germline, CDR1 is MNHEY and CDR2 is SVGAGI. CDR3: CASSYSGGSYNEQFF. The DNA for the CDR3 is TGTGCCAGCAGTTACAGCGGGGGGTCCTACAATGAGCAGTTCTTC.

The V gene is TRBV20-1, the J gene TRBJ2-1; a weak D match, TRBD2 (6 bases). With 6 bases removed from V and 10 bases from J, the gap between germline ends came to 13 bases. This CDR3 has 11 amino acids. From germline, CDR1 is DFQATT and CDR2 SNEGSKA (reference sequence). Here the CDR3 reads CSAGDSTEQFF. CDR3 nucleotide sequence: TGCAGTGCGGGGGACTCCACGGAGCAGTTCTTC.

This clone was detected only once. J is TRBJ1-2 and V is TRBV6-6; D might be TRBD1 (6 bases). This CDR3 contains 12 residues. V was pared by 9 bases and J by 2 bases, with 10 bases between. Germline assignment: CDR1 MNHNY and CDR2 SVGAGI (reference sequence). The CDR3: CASDQGNYGYTF. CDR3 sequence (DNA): TGTGCCAGTGACCAGGGGAACTATGGCTACACCTTC.

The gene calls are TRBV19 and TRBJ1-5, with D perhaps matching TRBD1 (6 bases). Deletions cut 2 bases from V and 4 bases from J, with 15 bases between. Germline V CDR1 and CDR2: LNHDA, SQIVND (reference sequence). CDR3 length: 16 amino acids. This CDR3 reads CASSIRVGQGNQPQHF. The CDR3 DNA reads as TGTGCCAGTAGTATAAGGGTGGGGCAGGGGAATCAGCCCCAGCATTTT.

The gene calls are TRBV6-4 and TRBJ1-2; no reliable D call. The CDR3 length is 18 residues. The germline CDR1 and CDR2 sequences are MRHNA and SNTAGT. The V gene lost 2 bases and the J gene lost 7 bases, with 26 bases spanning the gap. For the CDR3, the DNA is TGTGCCAGCAGTGACACCGAACCGCACAGAGGGCGTCGCGGTGGCTACACCTTC. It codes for CASSDTEPHRGRRGGYTF.

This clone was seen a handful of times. CDR3 in DNA: TGTGCCAGCAGCTTTAACTACCAAGAGACCCAGTACTTC. Its protein product is CASSFNYQETQYF. The chain carries TRBV7-2 and TRBJ2-5; no firm D call. This CDR3 has 13 residues. V was pared by 3 bases and J by 0 bases, with 5 bases between. CDR1 and CDR2 from the germline V gene are SGHTA and FQGNSA.

For the CDR3, the DNA is TGTGCCAGCAGTGCCCTGGGCCCCTATGGCTACACCTTC. It translates to CASSALGPYGYTF. The V gene is TRBV27, the J gene TRBJ1-2; D is unclear. The V end was cut by 5 bases, the J end by 4 bases, with 11 bases between. In germline, CDR1 is MNHEY, CDR2 SMNVEV (reference sequence). The CDR3 length is 13 residues.

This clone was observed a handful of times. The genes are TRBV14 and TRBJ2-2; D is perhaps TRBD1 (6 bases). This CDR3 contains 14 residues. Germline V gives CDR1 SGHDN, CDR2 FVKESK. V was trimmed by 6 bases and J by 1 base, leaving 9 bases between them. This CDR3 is CASSSGQNTGELFF. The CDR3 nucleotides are TGTGCCAGCAGTTCGGGACAGAACACCGGGGAGCTGTTTTTT.

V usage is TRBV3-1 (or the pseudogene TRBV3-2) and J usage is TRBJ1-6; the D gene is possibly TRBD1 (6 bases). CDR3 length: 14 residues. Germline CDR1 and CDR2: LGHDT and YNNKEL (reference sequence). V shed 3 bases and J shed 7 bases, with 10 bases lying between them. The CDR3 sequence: CASSQGALNSPLHF. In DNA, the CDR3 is TGTGCCAGCAGCCAGGGGGCCTTGAATTCACCCCTCCACTTT.

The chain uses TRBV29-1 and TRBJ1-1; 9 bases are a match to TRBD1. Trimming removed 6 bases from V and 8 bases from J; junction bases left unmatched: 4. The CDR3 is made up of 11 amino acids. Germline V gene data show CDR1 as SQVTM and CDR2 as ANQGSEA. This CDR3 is CSVAGTGEAFF. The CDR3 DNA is TGCAGCGTCGCCGGGACAGGGGAAGCTTTCTTT. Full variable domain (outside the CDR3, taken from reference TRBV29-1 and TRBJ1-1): SAVISQKPSRDICQRGTSLTIQCQVDSQVTMMFWYRQQPGQSLTLIATANQGSEATYESGFVIDKFPISRPNLTFSTLTVSNMSPEDSSIYLCSVAGTGEAFFGQGTRLTVV.

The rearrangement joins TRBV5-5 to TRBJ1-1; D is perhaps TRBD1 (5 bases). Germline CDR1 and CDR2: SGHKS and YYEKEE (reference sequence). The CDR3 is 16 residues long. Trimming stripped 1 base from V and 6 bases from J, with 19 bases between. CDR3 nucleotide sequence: TGTGCCAGCAGCTTGCTCCCTAGGGGCAGACCAGCTGAAGCTTTCTTT. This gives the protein CASSLLPRGRPAEAFF.

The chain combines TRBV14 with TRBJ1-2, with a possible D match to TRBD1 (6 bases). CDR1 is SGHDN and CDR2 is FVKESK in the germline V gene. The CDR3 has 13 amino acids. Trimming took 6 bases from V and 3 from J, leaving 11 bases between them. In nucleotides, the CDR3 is TGTGCCAGCAGTCCGGACAGTTACTATGGCTACACCTTC. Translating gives CASSPDSYYGYTF.

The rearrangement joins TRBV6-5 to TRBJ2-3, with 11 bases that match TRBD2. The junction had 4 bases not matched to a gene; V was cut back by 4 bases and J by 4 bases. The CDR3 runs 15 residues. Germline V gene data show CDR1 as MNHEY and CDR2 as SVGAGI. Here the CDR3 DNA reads TGTGCCAGCAGTTCACTAGCGGGGGCCCCAGATACGCAGTATTTT. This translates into CASSSLAGAPDTQYF.

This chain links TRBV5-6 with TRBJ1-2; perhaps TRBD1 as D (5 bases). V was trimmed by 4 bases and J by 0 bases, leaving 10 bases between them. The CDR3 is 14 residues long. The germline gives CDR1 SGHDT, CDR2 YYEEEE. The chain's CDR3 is CASSGQGTNYGYTF. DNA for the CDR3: TGTGCCAGCAGCGGGCAGGGCACTAACTATGGCTACACCTTC. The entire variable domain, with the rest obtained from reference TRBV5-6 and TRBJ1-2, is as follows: DAGVTQSPTHLIKTRGQQVTLRCSPKSGHDTVSWYQQALGQGPQFIFQYYEEEERQRGNFPDRFSGHQFPNYSSELNVNALLLGDSALYLCASSGQGTNYGYTFGSGTRLTVV.

CDR3 coding DNA: TGTGCCAGCAGCCCCCGGGGGTCTAACTATGGCTACACCTTC. Residues: CASSPRGSNYGYTF. V usage is TRBV7-9 and J usage is TRBJ1-2; perhaps TRBD1 as D (5 bases). CDR3 size: 14 residues. V lost 5 bases, J lost 0 bases, and 10 bases lay in between. Germline loops: CDR1 SEHNR, CDR2 FQNEAQ (reference sequence). The variable domain in full, with the rest retrieved from reference TRBV7-9 and TRBJ1-2, is DTGVSQNPRHKITKRGQNVTFRCDPISEHNRLYWYRQTLGQGPEFLTYFQNEAQLEKSRLLSDRFSAERPKGSFSTLEIQRTEQGDSAMYLCASSPRGSNYGYTFGSGTRLTVV.

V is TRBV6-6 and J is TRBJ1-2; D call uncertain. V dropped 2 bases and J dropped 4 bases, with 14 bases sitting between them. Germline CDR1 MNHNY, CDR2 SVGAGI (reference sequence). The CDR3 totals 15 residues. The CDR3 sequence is CASSYDSLPVYGYTF. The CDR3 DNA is TGTGCCAGCAGTTACGACTCCCTCCCAGTCTATGGCTACACCTTC.

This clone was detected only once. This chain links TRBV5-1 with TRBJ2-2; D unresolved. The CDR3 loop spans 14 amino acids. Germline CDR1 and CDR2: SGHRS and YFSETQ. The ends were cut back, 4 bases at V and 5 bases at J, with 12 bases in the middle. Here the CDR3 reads CASSPTGETGELFF. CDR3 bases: TGCGCCAGCAGCCCGACTGGCGAAACCGGGGAGCTGTTTTTT.

The CDR3: CASSQGQGLSAGELFF. The CDR3 DNA reads as TGCGCCAGCAGCCAGGGACAGGGGTTATCGGCCGGGGAGCTGTTTTTT. V and J are TRBV4-1 and TRBJ2-2; 10 bases are a match to TRBD1. Germline CDR1 MGHRA, CDR2 YSYEKL. V dropped 3 bases and J dropped 6; count of bases not matched to a gene: 7. CDR3 length: 16 amino acids.

The CDR3 sequence is CASSVARGYGYTF. Here the CDR3 DNA reads TGTGCCAGCAGCGTAGCTAGGGGATATGGCTACACCTTC. The J gene is TRBJ1-2, the V gene TRBV9, with D maybe TRBD1 (5 bases). The CDR3 has 13 amino acids. The germline CDR1 and CDR2 sequences are SGDLS and YYNGEE. Trimming stripped 0 bases from V and 5 bases from J, with 8 bases between.

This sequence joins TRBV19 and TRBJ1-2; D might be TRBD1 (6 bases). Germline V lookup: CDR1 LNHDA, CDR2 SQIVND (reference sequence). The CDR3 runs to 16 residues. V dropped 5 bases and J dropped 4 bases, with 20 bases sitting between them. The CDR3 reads CASSVLGEGDLYGYTF. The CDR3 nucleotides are TGTGCCAGTAGTGTCTTGGGGGAGGGGGACCTCTATGGCTACACCTTC.

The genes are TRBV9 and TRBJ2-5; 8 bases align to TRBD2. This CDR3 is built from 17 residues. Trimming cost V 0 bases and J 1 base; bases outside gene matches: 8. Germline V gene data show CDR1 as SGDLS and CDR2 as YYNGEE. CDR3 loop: CASSVGRRAGGQETQYF. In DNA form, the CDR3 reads TGTGCCAGCAGCGTAGGCCGCCGGGCGGGGGGCCAAGAGACCCAGTACTTC. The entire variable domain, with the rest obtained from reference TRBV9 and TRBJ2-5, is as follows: DSGVTQTPKHLITATGQRVTLRCSPRSGDLSVYWYQQSLDQGLQFLIQYYNGEERAKGNILERFSAQQFPDLHSELNLSSLELGDSALYFCASSVGRRAGGQETQYFGPGTRLLVL.

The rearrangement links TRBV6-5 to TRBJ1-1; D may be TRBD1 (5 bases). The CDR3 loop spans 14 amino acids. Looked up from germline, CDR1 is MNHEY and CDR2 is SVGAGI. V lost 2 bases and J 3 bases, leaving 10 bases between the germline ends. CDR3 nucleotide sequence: TGTGCCAGCAGTTACGGGGCATCGGACACTGAAGCTTTCTTT. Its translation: CASSYGASDTEAFF.

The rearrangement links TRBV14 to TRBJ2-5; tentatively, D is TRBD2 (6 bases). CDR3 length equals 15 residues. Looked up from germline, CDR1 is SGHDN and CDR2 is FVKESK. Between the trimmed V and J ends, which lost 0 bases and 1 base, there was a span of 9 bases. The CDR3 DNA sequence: TGTGCCAGCAGCCAAGATAGGGGACTCCAAGAGACCCAGTACTTC. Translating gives CASSQDRGLQETQYF.

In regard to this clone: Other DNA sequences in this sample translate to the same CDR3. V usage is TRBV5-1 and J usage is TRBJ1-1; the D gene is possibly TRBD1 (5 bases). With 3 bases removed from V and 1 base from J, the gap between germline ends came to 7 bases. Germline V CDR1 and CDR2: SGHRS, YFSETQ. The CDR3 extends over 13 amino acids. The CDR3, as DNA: TGCGCCAGCAGCTCCGGACAGAACACTGAAGCTTTCTTT. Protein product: CASSSGQNTEAFF.

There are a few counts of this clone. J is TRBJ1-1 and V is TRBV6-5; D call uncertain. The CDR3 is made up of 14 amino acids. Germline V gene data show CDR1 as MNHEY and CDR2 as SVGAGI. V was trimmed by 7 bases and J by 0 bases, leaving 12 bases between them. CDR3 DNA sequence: TGTGCCAGCATGAGGGCAGGAATGAACACTGAAGCTTTCTTT. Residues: CASMRAGMNTEAFF.